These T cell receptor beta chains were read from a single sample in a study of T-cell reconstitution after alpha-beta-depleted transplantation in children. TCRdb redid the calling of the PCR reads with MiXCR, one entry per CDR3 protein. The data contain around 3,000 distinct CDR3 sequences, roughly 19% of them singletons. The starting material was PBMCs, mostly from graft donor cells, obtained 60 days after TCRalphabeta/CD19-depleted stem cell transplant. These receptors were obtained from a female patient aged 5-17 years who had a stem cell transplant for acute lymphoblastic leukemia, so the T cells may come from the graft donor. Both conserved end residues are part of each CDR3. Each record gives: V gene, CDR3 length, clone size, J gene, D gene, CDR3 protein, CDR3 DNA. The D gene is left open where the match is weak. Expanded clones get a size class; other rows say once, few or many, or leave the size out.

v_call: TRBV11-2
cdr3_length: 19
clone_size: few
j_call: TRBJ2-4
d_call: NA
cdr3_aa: CASSLGVGLGFLAKNIQYF
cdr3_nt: TGTGCCAGCAGCTTAGGGGTCGGGTTAGGTTTCTTAGCCAAAAACATTCAGTACTTC

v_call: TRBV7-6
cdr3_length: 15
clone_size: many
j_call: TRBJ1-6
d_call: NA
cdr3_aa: CASSLASRANSPLHF
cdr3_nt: TGTGCCAGCAGCTTAGCGAGCAGGGCAAATTCACCCCTCCACTTT

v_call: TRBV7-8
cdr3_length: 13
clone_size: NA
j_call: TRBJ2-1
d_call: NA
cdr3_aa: CASSTVLGGEQFF
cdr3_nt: TGTGCCAGCAGCACCGTTTTAGGCGGTGAGCAGTTCTTC

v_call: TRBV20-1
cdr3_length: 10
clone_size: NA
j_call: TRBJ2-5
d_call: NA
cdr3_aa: CSASQETQYF
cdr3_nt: TGCAGTGCTAGCCAAGAGACCCAGTACTTC

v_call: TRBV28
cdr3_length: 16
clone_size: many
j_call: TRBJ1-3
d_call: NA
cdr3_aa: CASSLNNLGAGDTIYF
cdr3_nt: TGTGCCAGCAGTTTAAATAACCTCGGGGCCGGGGACACCATATATTTT

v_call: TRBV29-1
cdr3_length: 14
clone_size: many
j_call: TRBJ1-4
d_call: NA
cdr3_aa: CSVAQDATNEKLFF
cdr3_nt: TGCAGCGTTGCGCAGGACGCAACTAATGAAAAACTGTTTTTT

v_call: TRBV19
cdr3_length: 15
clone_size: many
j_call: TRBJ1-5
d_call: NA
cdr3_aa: CASSISGVGNQPQHF
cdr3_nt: TGTGCCAGTAGTATATCGGGGGTTGGGAATCAGCCCCAGCATTTT

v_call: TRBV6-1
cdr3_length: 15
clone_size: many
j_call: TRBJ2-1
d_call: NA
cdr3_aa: CASSEGQRLYNEQFF
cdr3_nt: TGTGCCAGCAGTGAAGGCCAGCGCCTCTACAATGAGCAGTTCTTC

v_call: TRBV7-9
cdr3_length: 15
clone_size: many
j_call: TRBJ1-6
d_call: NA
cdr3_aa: CASSLGTQDNSPLHF
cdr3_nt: TGTGCCAGCAGCTTAGGAACACAAGATAATTCACCCCTCCACTTT

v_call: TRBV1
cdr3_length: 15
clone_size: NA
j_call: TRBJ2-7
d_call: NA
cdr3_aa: CASSQDRRLPYEQYF
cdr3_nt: TGTGCCAGCAGCCAAGACCGACGGTTACCCTACGAGCAGTACTTC

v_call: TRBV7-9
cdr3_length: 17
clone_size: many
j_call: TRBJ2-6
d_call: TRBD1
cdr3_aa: CASPWTGEVSGANVLTF
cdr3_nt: TGTGCCAGCCCCTGGACAGGGGAGGTTTCTGGGGCCAACGTCCTGACTTTC

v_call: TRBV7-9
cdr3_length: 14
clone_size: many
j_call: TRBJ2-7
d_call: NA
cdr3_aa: CASSLGDTSYEQYF
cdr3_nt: TGTGCCAGCAGCTTAGGTGACACCTCCTACGAGCAGTACTTC

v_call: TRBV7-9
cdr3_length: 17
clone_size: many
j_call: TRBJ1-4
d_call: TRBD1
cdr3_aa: CASSLFRTGSVGEKLFF
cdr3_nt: TGTGCCAGCAGCTTATTCAGGACAGGCAGTGTAGGTGAAAAACTGTTTTTT

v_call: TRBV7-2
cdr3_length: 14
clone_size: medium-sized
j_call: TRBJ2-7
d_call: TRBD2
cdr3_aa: CASSATSGRLEQYF
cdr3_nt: TGTGCCAGCAGCGCTACTAGCGGGAGGCTCGAGCAGTACTTC

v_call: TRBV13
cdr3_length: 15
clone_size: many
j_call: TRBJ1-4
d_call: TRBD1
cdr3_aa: CASSPLGQEGEKLFF
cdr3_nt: TGTGCCAGCAGCCCACTGGGACAGGAGGGTGAAAAACTGTTTTTT

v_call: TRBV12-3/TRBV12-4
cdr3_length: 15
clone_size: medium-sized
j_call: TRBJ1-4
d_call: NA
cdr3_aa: CASSLVHGDNEKLFF
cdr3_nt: TGTGCCAGCAGTTTAGTCCACGGGGACAATGAAAAACTGTTTTTT

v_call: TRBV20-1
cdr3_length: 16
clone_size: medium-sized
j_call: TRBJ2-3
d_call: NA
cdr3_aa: CSARDEGGRGTDTQYF
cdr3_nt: TGCAGTGCTAGAGATGAAGGGGGGCGAGGAACAGATACGCAGTATTTT

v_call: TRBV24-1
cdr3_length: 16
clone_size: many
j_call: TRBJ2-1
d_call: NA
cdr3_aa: CATSDPAAPAYNEQFF
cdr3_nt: TGTGCCACCAGTGACCCAGCGGCCCCCGCATACAATGAGCAGTTCTTC

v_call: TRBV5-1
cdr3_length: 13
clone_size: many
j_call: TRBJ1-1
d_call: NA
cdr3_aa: CASLQGPNTEAFF
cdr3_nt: TGCGCCAGCCTTCAGGGACCGAACACTGAAGCTTTCTTT

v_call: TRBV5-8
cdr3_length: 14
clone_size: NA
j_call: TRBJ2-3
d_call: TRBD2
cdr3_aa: CASSLGGRADTQYF
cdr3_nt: TGTGCCAGCAGCTTGGGAGGGAGGGCAGATACGCAGTATTTT